This T cell receptor (beta chain) derives from a study of T cells in Graves' hyperthyroidism and ophthalmopathy. Study-level results: Ophthalmopathy stood apart from stable hyperthyroidism in a 13 V-J model. Most expanded thyroid clonotypes above 0.001 also appeared in blood.

On this clonotype itself: Its antigen remains unknown.

Trimming took 3 bases from V and 5 from J; bases not matched to a gene: 9. The CDR3 runs 16 residues. Per germline, CDR1 MGHDK and CDR2 SYGVNS. Disease duration was under 3 months in the ophthalmopathy patients, who also had a Clinical Activity Score of at least 3 and a NOSPECS grade of at least 4. Amplification of TCR beta CDR3 regions used RNA as the template. HTBI primers drove first-round RT-PCR of the TCR CDR3. MiXCR, applied by TCRdb to the multiplex PCR reads, yields one record per CDR3 protein. The sample consists of hundreds of thousands of distinct CDR3 sequences, 20% to 25% of them appearing once.

The sample was blood. The origin of this receptor is a man under 40 with Graves' ophthalmopathy. The rearrangement links TRBV25-1 to TRBJ2-3; 9 nucleotides align to TRBD2. This CDR3 is CASSETLAGVGDTQYF. The CDR3 nucleotides read TGTGCCAGCAGTGAGACCTTAGCGGGAGTTGGAGATACGCAGTATTTT.